The 30 T cell receptor beta chains presented below share a single source sample, sequenced in a study of T cell clonality in common variable immunodeficiency. The table came from immunoSEQ multiplex PCR; TCRdb's copy has only in-frame clones and leaves some out. The repertoire consists of more than 10,000 clones, none detected only once. No cognate antigen is known for these TCRs. Whole-study results and caveats: Fewer deletions and N-nucleotide insertions were reportedly seen in common variable immunodeficiency TCR beta sequences.

Sequenced input: peripheral blood mononuclear cells. Receptors originate from a human donor with common variable immunodeficiency.

This clone was detected ten times or more. The CDR3 end is not reached by the read, which stops 3 residues before it; the germline J gene fills it in. This chain uses TRBV7-2 with TRBJ1-5, with D perhaps TRBD1 (5 bases). V lost 1 base and J 3 bases, leaving 10 bases between the germline ends. The CDR3 totals 15 residues. CDR1 is SGHTA and CDR2 is FQGNSA in the germline V gene. The covered CDR3 bases are TGTGCCAGCAGCTTAGTGGGAGGGGACAATCAGCCC. Its protein product is CASSLVGGDNQP. The entire CDR3 reads CASSLVGGDNQPQHF.

The table lists this clone with many counts. The CDR3 DNA, read in part, is TGCGCCAGCAGCAGCAGACTAGCGGGGGGAGATACG. As protein: CASSSRLAGGDT. The entire CDR3 protein is CASSSRLAGGDTQYF. V and J are TRBV5-1 and TRBJ2-3, with 13 bases identical to TRBD2. The CDR3 goes on 3 residues after the read ends, and that part is filled in from the germline J gene. Germline lookup yields CDR1 SGHRS and CDR2 YFSETQ. Trimming removed 4 bases from V and 5 bases from J; junction bases left unmatched: 4. This CDR3 has 15 residues.

Only a few counts were recorded for this clone. The read terminates 3 residues before the CDR3 end, so the remaining end is supplied by the germline J gene. V usage is TRBV30 and J usage is TRBJ1-1; D call uncertain. Germline CDR1 and CDR2: GTSNPN and SVGIG (reference sequence). The germline V and J ends were trimmed by 0 bases and 3 bases, with 5 bases remaining between them. This CDR3 is built from 12 residues. The sequenced CDR3 bases are TGTGCCTGGAGTGTACTTGACACTGAA. Residues: CAWSVLDTE. The CDR3 as a whole reads CAWSVLDTEAFF.

This clone was counted only a few times. The DNA ends 3 residues before the CDR3 does, and the rest of the CDR3 is filled in from the germline J gene. The chain is built from TRBV29-1 and TRBJ1-2; D is ambiguous. The CDR3 loop spans 14 amino acids. Germline V CDR1 and CDR2: SQVTM, ANQGSEA. V lost 2 bases and J lost 0, with 10 bases in between. The DNA read from the CDR3 is TGCAGCGTTGAAAAAAGGCTTACTAACTATGGC. This sequence encodes CSVEKRLTNYG. The entire CDR3 sequence reads CSVEKRLTNYGYTF.

This clone was detected a few times. The CDR3 end is not reached by the read, which stops 3 residues before it; the germline J gene fills it in. This chain connects TRBV19 to TRBJ2-1, with D perhaps matching TRBD2 (5 bases). This CDR3 region has 16 residues. Trimming removed 2 bases from V and 5 bases from J, with 16 bases in between. Germline V lookup: CDR1 LNHDA, CDR2 SQIVND (reference sequence). The CDR3 here is CASSILLASGDNEQFF. The covered CDR3 bases are TGTGCCAGTAGTATACTCCTAGCTTCGGGTGACAATGAG.

There are many counts of this clone. The read falls 3 residues short of the CDR3 end, and the missing part is taken from the germline J gene. This chain links TRBV10-3 with TRBJ1-2; D call uncertain. The V and J ends lost 5 bases and 7 bases respectively, with 8 bases between them. The CDR3 sequence is 11 residues long. Germline CDR1 reads ENHRY; CDR2 reads SYGVKD. CDR3 in amino acids: CAISSGGGYTF. The part of the CDR3 DNA that was read is TGTGCCATCAGTTCTGGCGGTGGC.

The table lists this clone with a few counts. The CDR3 is cut off 3 residues early in the read; its end comes from the germline J gene. The J gene is TRBJ2-1, the V gene TRBV18; D uncertain. The CDR3 is 19 residues long. V dropped 3 bases and J dropped 0 bases, with 21 bases sitting between them. CDR1 and CDR2 from the germline V gene are KGHSH and LQKENI. The DNA read from the CDR3 is TGTGCCAGCTCACCTCGCCGGGTTCTCAGTGATAGCTCCTACAATGAG. It is translated as CASSPRRVLSDSSYNE. In full, the CDR3 reads CASSPRRVLSDSSYNEQFF.

Concerning this clone: A read error may account for a junction end that differs from germline. The DNA ends 3 residues before the CDR3 does, and the rest of the CDR3 is filled in from the germline J gene. This chain links TRBV7-9 with TRBJ2-3; D is uncertain. The CDR3 consists of 13 residues. The V gene's germline CDR1 is SEHNR and CDR2 FQNEAQ (reference sequence). The CDR3 is CSSSLASTDTQYF. CDR3 DNA, as far as it was read: TGTTCCAGCAGCTTAGCCTCCACAGATACG.

This clone was found a few times. Read coverage stops 3 residues before the CDR3 terminus; the germline J gene supplies the remainder. The chain recombines TRBV19 with TRBJ1-5; 9 positions agree with TRBD1. The CDR3 loop spans 16 amino acids. The germline CDR1 and CDR2 sequences are LNHDA and SQIVND (reference sequence). The junction had 14 bases not matched to a gene; V was cut back by 7 bases and J by 7 bases. The covered CDR3 bases are TGTGCCAGTAAGGTTTCCTGGACAGGGGATGGCCAGCCC. Its translation: CASKVSWTGDGQP. In full, the CDR3 reads CASKVSWTGDGQPQHF.

Concerning this clone itself: The read ends 3 residues before the CDR3 terminus; that terminus is restored from the germline J gene. V usage is TRBV10-3 and J usage is TRBJ2-7; D is ambiguous. V dropped 3 bases and J dropped 4 bases, with 10 bases sitting between them. This CDR3 spans 13 amino acids. The germline CDR1 and CDR2 sequences are ENHRY and SYGVKD. Partial CDR3 DNA: TGTGCCATCAGTGACTCGACACCTTACGAG. It encodes CAISDSTPYE. The complete CDR3 reads CAISDSTPYEQYF.

The CDR3 loop reads CASSLDPLGTGAGEQYF. The sequenced part of the CDR3 DNA is TGCGCCAGCAGCTTGGATCCGTTAGGGACAGGGGCGGGCGAG. This chain connects TRBV5-1 to TRBJ2-7, with 10 bases that match TRBD1. Read sequence stops 3 residues before the CDR3 end, and the germline J gene provides the missing end. The germline V gene has CDR1 SGHRS and CDR2 YFSETQ. This CDR3 region has 17 residues. With 0 bases clipped from V and 6 bases from J, the junction kept 12 bases outside the gene matches.

This clone was observed many times. Read sequence stops 3 residues before the CDR3 end, and the germline J gene provides the missing end. The chain links TRBV19 to TRBJ2-5; 11 bases align to TRBD2. Germline V gene lookup returns CDR1 LNHDA and CDR2 SQIVND (reference sequence). This CDR3 has 16 residues. Losses at the gene ends were 3 bases for V and 2 bases for J; bases not matched to a gene: 5. CDR3 bases read: TGTGCCAGTAGTATCTTACTAGCGGGGGAACAAGAGACC. This gives the protein CASSILLAGEQET. The entire CDR3 protein reads CASSILLAGEQETQYF.

There are a few counts of this clone. The read falls 3 residues short of the CDR3 end, and the missing part is taken from the germline J gene. The V call is TRBV6-1, the J call TRBJ2-3; unclear D gene. CDR1 is MNHNS, CDR2 SASEGT, per germline. CDR3 size: 13 residues. Deletions cut 4 bases from V and 2 bases from J, with 7 bases between. CDR3 DNA (partial): TGTGCCAGCAGTGCCTATACCACAGATACG. Protein product: CASSAYTTDT. The entire CDR3 is CASSAYTTDTQYF.

This clone was seen a handful of times. Read sequence stops 3 residues before the CDR3 end, and the germline J gene provides the missing end. The gene calls are TRBV7-9 and TRBJ1-5; tentatively, D is TRBD1 (6 bases). V was trimmed by 4 bases and J by 5 bases, leaving 9 bases between them. This CDR3 contains 13 residues. Germline V gene data show CDR1 as SEHNR and CDR2 as FQNEAQ (reference sequence). CDR3 protein: CASSSTGHQPQHF. Partial CDR3 DNA: TGTGCCAGCAGCTCCACAGGGCATCAGCCC.

In regard to this clone: Sequencing ends 3 residues short of the CDR3 end; the germline J gene provides the rest. This chain connects TRBV30 to TRBJ2-7; 9 bases are shared with TRBD1. J gave up 2 bases and V 3 bases, and 5 bases lay outside the gene matches. From germline, CDR1 is GTSNPN and CDR2 SVGIG (reference sequence). The CDR3 is made up of 14 amino acids. The CDR3 here is CAWSQGQGTYEQYF. The sequenced part of the CDR3 DNA is TGTGCCTGGAGCCAGGGACAGGGCACCTACGAG.

By its share, this clone is medium-sized. The CDR3 end lies 3 residues beyond the end of the read and is filled in from the germline J gene. This chain joins TRBV18 and TRBJ2-1; 11 nucleotides agree with TRBD2. J gave up 7 bases and V 2 bases, and 10 bases lay outside the gene matches. CDR3 length: 17 residues. From germline, CDR1 is KGHSH and CDR2 LQKENI. CDR3 loop: CASSPRSRLAGRNEQFF. CDR3 bases read: TGTGCCAGCTCACCAAGATCCAGACTAGCGGGGCGTAATGAG.

This clone is medium-sized in the sample. Read data end 3 residues before the CDR3 end; the end is taken from the germline J gene. The chain recombines TRBV19 with TRBJ2-1, with D perhaps TRBD1 (7 bases). V was trimmed by 2 bases and J by 2 bases, leaving 13 bases between them. This CDR3 has 16 amino acids. The germline V gene has CDR1 LNHDA and CDR2 SQIVND (reference sequence). Incomplete CDR3 DNA: TGTGCCAGTAGTATATCGGGCAGGGGGGCCTACAATGAG. The encoded protein is CASSISGRGAYNE. The whole CDR3 sequence reads CASSISGRGAYNEQFF.

About this clone itself: The read gets to within 3 residues of the CDR3 end, and the germline J gene fills in the rest. V and J are TRBV2 and TRBJ1-5, with D unresolved. Trimming took off 4 bases at V and 9 bases at J, with 16 bases between the two ends. Germline lookup yields CDR1 SNHLY and CDR2 FYNNEI. This CDR3 contains 14 residues. The covered CDR3 bases are TGTGCCAGCAGTGTGTATCTGGGTTCAGGGCCC. It is translated as CASSVYLGSGP. The whole CDR3 region reads CASSVYLGSGPQHF.

In regard to this clone: The CDR3 end is not reached by the read, which stops 3 residues before it; the germline J gene fills it in. V gene TRBV7-9 combines with J gene TRBJ1-2; a possible D gene is TRBD1 (5 bases). Germline V CDR1 and CDR2: SEHNR, FQNEAQ (reference sequence). The CDR3 has 15 amino acids. V gave up 5 bases and J gave up 1 base, with 14 bases separating them. The DNA read from the CDR3 is TGTGCCAGCAGCCGACTCTCACAGGATAACTATGGC. Translating it yields CASSRLSQDNYG. The whole CDR3 is CASSRLSQDNYGYTF. Drawing the rest from reference TRBV7-9 and TRBJ1-2, the complete variable domain is DTGVSQNPRHKITKRGQNVTFRCDPISEHNRLYWYRQTLGQGPEFLTYFQNEAQLEKSRLLSDRFSAERPKGSFSTLEIQRTEQGDSAMYLCASSRLSQDNYGYTFGSGTRLTVV.

This clone came up a few times. The CDR3 end falls 3 residues outside the read, so it is completed with the germline J gene. The V and J genes are TRBV18 and TRBJ1-2, with TRBD1 as a possible D gene (6 bases). Germline V gene lookup returns CDR1 KGHSH and CDR2 LQKENI. Between the trimmed V and J ends, which lost 0 bases and 6 bases, there was a span of 11 bases. The CDR3 runs to 14 residues. CDR3 sequence reads: CASSPPQGTNGYTF. The CDR3 bases that were read are TGTGCCAGCTCACCACCCCAGGGGACAAATGGC.

This clone is medium-sized (0.01 to 0.1%) within its sample. With the read ending 3 residues before the CDR3 end, the germline J gene is used to fill in that end. The chain carries TRBV18 and TRBJ1-1; the match to TRBD1 covers 9 bases. This CDR3 has 16 residues. The V and J ends lost 2 bases and 3 bases, in that order; junction bases with no gene match: 7. Looked up from germline, CDR1 is KGHSH and CDR2 is LQKENI. CDR3 sequence: CASSPGVGTGYTEAFF. CDR3 bases read: TGTGCCAGCTCACCAGGGGTCGGGACAGGGTACACTGAA.

This clone has more than one count but fewer than ten. The observed sequence ends 3 residues before the CDR3 terminus, with the missing tail filled in from the germline J gene. This chain uses TRBV7-2 with TRBJ1-5; 9 bases are a match to TRBD1. Germline values: CDR1 SGHTA, CDR2 FQGNSA. After removal of 5 bases from V and 3 bases from J, the junction contained 2 bases not matched to a gene. The CDR3 runs 14 residues. The sequenced CDR3 bases are TGTGCCAGCAGCCACAGGGGGCACAATCAGCCC. This codes for CASSHRGHNQP. The full CDR3 is CASSHRGHNQPQHF.

This clone was picked up a small number of times. The missing CDR3 end, 3 residues past where the read stops, is filled in from the germline J gene. V and J are TRBV2 and TRBJ2-3, with 9 nucleotides matching TRBD2. The CDR3 runs 15 residues. Per the germline V gene, CDR1 is SNHLY and CDR2 is FYNNEI. The V segment lost 6 bases and the J segment 5 bases; nucleotides outside the gene matches: 9. The covered CDR3 bases are TGTGCCAGCAGGAAGCAAGCGGGGGGTGGAGATACG. Translating gives CASRKQAGGGDT. In full, the CDR3 is CASRKQAGGGDTQYF.

The sequenced part of the CDR3 DNA is TGTGCCAGCAGCTTAGCAGGGGCCCTCCTTAATCAGCCC. Translating gives CASSLAGALLNQP. The full CDR3 protein is CASSLAGALLNQPQHF. V is TRBV7-8 and J is TRBJ1-5; perhaps TRBD1 as D (5 bases). The read stops 3 residues short of the end of the CDR3; the missing end is completed from the germline J gene. The CDR3 covers 16 residues. Germline loops: CDR1 SGHVS, CDR2 FQNEAQ. Trimming shortened V by 0 bases and J by 4 bases, and 13 bases separated the two germline ends.

This clone turned up a few times. The CDR3 here is CASRTRAPGGYTF. The CDR3 DNA, read in part, is TGTGCCAGCAGAACCAGGGCTCCAGGGGGC. The chain recombines TRBV2 with TRBJ1-2; possibly TRBD1 for D (5 bases). The CDR3 end falls 3 residues outside the read, so it is completed with the germline J gene. The germline V gene has CDR1 SNHLY and CDR2 FYNNEI. CDR3 length equals 13 residues.

The table lists this clone with a few counts. The read gets to within 3 residues of the CDR3 end, and the germline J gene fills in the rest. The chain employs TRBV7-6 and TRBJ2-3, with 8 bases identical to TRBD1. In germline, CDR1 is SGHVS, CDR2 FNYEAQ. This CDR3 spans 17 amino acids. V was clipped by 1 base and J by 2 bases; unmatched bases: 8. The CDR3 loop is CASSLVQGATPTDTQYF. The covered CDR3 bases are TGTGCCAGCAGCTTAGTCCAGGGGGCTACACCCACAGATACG.

This clone has a handful of counts. The sequenced fragment ends 3 residues before the CDR3 boundary, so the rest is inferred from the germline J gene. The chain carries TRBV2 and TRBJ1-6; D may be TRBD1 (6 bases). The length of the CDR3 is 15 residues. With 2 bases removed from V and 7 bases from J, the gap between germline ends came to 12 bases. Germline V CDR1 and CDR2: SNHLY, FYNNEI. The sequenced part of the CDR3 DNA is TGTGCCAGCAGTGAAACGAGGGGGAGGAATTCACCC. This codes for CASSETRGRNSP. The full-length CDR3 reads as CASSETRGRNSPLHF. Variable domain in full (rest from reference TRBV2 and TRBJ1-6): EPEVTQTPSHQVTQMGQEVILRCVPISNHLYFYWYRQILGQKVEFLVSFYNNEISEKSEIFDDQFSVERPDGSNFTLKIRSTKLEDSAMYFCASSETRGRNSPLHFGNGTRLTVT.

This clone was found a few times. The read terminates 3 residues before the CDR3 end, so the remaining end is supplied by the germline J gene. The rearrangement joins TRBV30 to TRBJ2-6; possibly TRBD1 for D (6 bases). The CDR3 has 12 residues. Germline lookup yields CDR1 GTSNPN and CDR2 SVGIG (reference sequence). The CDR3 region is CAWSLYREVLTF. The sequenced part of the CDR3 DNA is TGTGCCTGGAGTTTATACAGGGAAGTC.

Comments on this clone: The read stops 3 residues short of the end of the CDR3; the missing end is completed from the germline J gene. V and J are TRBV6-2 or TRBV6-3 and TRBJ2-1; D remains unclear. This CDR3 spans 15 amino acids. From germline, CDR1 is MNHEY and CDR2 SVGEGT. Between the trimmed V and J ends, which lost 2 bases and 8 bases, there was a span of 16 bases. Partial CDR3 DNA: TGTGCCAGCAGTTACCGGTTCCCGCCAGGCCATGAG. Its protein is CASSYRFPPGHE. The entire CDR3 reads CASSYRFPPGHEQFF.

The sample holds a few counts of this clone. The part of the CDR3 DNA that was read is TGTGCCAGCCAGGGGGCCGCGGCCAAAAACATT. Encoded protein: CASQGAAAKNI. The entire CDR3 reads CASQGAAAKNIQYF. The chain has TRBV2 and TRBJ2-4, with 8 bases identical to TRBD1. The read halts 3 residues ahead of the CDR3 end, with the missing end drawn from the germline J gene. J gave up 1 base and V 8 bases, and 4 bases lay outside the gene matches. The germline CDR1 and CDR2 sequences are SNHLY and FYNNEI. This CDR3 region has 14 residues.